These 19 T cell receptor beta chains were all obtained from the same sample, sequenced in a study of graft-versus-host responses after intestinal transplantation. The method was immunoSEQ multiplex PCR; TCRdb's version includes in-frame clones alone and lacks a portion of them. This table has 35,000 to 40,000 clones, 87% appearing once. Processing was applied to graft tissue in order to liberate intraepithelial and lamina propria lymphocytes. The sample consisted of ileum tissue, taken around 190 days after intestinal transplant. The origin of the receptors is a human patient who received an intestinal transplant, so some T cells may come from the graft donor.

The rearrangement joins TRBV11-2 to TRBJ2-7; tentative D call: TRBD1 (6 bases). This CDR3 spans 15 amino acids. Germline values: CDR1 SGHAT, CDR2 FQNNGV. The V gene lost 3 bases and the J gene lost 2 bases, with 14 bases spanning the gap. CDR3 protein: CASSFGNRATYEQYF. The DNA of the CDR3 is TGTGCCAGCAGCTTTGGTAACAGGGCCACCTACGAGCAGTACTTC.

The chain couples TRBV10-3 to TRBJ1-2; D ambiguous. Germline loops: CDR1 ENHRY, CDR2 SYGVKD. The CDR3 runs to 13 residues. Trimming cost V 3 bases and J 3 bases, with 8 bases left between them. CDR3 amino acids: CAISEGSHYGYTF. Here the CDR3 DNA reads TGTGCCATCAGTGAAGGCAGCCACTATGGCTACACCTTC.

This chain's CDR3 is CASSGRDRVHEQFF. In DNA, the CDR3 is TGTGCCAGCAGTGGCCGGGACAGGGTTCATGAGCAGTTCTTC. The rearrangement links TRBV2 to TRBJ2-1; 9 bases fit TRBD1. The CDR3 contains 14 residues. With V trimmed by 4 bases and J by 8 bases, 6 bases remained unmatched. CDR1 SNHLY and CDR2 FYNNEI come from the germline V gene. The full variable domain, rest sourced from reference TRBV2 and TRBJ2-1, is EPEVTQTPSHQVTQMGQEVILRCVPISNHLYFYWYRQILGQKVEFLVSFYNNEISEKSEIFDDQFSVERPDGSNFTLKIRSTKLEDSAMYFCASSGRDRVHEQFFGPGTRLTVL.

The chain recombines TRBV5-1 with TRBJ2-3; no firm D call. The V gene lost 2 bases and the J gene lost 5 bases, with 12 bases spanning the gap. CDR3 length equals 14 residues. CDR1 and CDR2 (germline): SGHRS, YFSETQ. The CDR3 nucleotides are TGCGCCAGCAGCTTTCCAGCCCCCCAAGATACGCAGTATTTT. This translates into CASSFPAPQDTQYF. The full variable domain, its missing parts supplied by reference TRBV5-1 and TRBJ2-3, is KAGVTQTPRYLIKTRGQQVTLSCSPISGHRSVSWYQQTPGQGLQFLFEYFSETQRNKGNFPGRFSGRQFSNSRSEMNVSTLELGDSALYLCASSFPAPQDTQYFGPGTRLTVL.

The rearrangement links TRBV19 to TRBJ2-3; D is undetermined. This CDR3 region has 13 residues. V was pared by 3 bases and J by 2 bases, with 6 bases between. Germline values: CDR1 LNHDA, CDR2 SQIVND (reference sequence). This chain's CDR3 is CASSMAHTDTQYF. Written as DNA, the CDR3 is TGTGCCAGTAGTATGGCCCACACAGATACGCAGTATTTT.

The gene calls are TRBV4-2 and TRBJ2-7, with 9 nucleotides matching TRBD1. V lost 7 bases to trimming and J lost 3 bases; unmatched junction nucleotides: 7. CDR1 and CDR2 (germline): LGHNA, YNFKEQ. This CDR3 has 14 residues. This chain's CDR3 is CASTLGQGDYEQYF. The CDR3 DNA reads TGTGCCAGCACCCTGGGACAGGGAGACTACGAGCAGTACTTC.

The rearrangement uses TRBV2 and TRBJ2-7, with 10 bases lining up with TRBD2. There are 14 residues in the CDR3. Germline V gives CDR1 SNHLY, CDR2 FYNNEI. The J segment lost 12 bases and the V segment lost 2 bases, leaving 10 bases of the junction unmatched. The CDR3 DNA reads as TGTGCCAGCAGTGAATTGGCTAGCGGGGGCCCTCCGTACTTC. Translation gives CASSELASGGPPYF.

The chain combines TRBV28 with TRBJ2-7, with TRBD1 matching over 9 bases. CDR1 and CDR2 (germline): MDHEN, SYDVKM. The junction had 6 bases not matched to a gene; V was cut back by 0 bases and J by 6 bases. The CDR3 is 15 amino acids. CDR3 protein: CASSLWPVTGGEQYF. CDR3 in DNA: TGTGCCAGCAGTTTATGGCCCGTGACAGGGGGCGAGCAGTACTTC.

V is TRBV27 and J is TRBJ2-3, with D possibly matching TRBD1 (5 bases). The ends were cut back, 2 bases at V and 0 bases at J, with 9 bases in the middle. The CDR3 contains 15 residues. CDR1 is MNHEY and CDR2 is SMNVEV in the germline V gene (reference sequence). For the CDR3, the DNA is TGTGCCAGCAGTTTAATTCCAGGGAGCACAGATACGCAGTATTTT. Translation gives CASSLIPGSTDTQYF.

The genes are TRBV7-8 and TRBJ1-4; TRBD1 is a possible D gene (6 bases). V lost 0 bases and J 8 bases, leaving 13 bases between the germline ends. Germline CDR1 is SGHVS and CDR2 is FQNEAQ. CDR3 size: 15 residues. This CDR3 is CASSLARGAGEKLFF. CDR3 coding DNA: TGTGCCAGCAGCTTAGCGCGGGGGGCTGGGGAAAAACTGTTTTTT.

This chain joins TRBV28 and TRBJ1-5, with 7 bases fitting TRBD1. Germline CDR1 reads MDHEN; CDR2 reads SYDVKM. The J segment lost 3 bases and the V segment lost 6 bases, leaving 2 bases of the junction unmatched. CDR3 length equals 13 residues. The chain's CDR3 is CASRGQFNQPQHF. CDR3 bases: TGTGCCAGCAGGGGACAGTTCAATCAGCCCCAGCATTTT.

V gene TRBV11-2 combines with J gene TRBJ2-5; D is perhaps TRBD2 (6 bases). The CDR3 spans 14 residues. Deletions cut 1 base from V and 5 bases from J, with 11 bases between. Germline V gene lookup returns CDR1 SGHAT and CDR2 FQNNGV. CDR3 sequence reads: CASSLGSGVETQYF. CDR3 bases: TGTGCCAGCAGCTTAGGTTCGGGAGTGGAGACCCAGTACTTC.

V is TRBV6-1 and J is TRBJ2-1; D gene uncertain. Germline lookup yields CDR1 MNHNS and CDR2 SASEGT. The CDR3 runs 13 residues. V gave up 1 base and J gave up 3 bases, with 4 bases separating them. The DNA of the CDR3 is TGTGCCAGCAGTGAAGAAGTCTACAATGAGCAGTTCTTC. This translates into CASSEEVYNEQFF.

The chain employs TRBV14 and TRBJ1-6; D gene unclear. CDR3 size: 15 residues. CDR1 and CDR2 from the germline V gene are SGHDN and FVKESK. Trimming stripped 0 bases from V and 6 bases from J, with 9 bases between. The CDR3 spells CASSQDEATNSPLHF. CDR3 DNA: TGTGCCAGCAGCCAAGACGAAGCGACTAATTCACCCCTCCACTTT.

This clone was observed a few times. The CDR3 nucleotides are TGTGCCTGGAGTGTAGGGGTTTCTGGAAACACCATATATTTT. This codes for CAWSVGVSGNTIYF. The gene calls are TRBV30 and TRBJ1-3, with D tentatively TRBD1 (5 bases). Germline CDR1 GTSNPN, CDR2 SVGIG (reference sequence). V lost 0 bases and J lost 1, with 7 bases in between. This CDR3 has 14 amino acids.

The CDR3 here is CASSLLGRHAFF. As DNA, the CDR3 is TGTGCCAGCAGCTTACTGGGGAGGCATGCTTTCTTT. This chain joins TRBV7-6 and TRBJ1-1; D uncertain. The germline V gene has CDR1 SGHVS and CDR2 FNYEAQ. V lost 2 bases, J lost 11 bases, and 12 bases lay in between. The CDR3 length is 12 residues.

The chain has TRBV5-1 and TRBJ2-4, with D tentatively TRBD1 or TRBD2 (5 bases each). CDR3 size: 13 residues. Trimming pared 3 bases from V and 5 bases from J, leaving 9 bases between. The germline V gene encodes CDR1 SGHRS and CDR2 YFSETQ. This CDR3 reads CASSSMGENIQYF. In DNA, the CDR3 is TGCGCCAGCAGCTCGATGGGGGAAAACATTCAGTACTTC.

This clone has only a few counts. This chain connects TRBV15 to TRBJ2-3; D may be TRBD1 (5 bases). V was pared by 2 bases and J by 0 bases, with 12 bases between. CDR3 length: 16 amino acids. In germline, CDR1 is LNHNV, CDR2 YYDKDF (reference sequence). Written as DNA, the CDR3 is TGTGCCACCAGCAGACGCAGGGCAGGGAGCACAGATACGCAGTATTTT. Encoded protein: CATSRRRAGSTDTQYF.

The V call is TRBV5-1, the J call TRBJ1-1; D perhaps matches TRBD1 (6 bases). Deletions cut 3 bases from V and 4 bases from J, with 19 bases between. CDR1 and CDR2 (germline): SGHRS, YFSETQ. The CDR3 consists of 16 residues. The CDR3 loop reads CASSSSSSGVGTEAFF. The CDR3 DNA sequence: TGCGCCAGCAGCTCCTCTTCTTCAGGGGTTGGCACTGAAGCTTTCTTT.